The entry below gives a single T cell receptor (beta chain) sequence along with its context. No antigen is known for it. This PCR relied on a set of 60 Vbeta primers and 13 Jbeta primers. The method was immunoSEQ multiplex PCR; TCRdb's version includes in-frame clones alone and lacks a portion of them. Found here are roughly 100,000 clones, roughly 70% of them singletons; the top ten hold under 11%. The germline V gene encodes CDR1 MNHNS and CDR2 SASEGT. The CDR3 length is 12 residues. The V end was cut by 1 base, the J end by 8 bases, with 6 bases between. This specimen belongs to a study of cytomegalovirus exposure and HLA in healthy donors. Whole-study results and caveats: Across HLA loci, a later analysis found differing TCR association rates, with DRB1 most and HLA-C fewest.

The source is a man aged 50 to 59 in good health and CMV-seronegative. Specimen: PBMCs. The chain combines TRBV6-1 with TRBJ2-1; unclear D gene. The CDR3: CASSEGRHEQFF. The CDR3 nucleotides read TGTGCCAGCAGTGAAGGGCGGCATGAGCAGTTCTTC.